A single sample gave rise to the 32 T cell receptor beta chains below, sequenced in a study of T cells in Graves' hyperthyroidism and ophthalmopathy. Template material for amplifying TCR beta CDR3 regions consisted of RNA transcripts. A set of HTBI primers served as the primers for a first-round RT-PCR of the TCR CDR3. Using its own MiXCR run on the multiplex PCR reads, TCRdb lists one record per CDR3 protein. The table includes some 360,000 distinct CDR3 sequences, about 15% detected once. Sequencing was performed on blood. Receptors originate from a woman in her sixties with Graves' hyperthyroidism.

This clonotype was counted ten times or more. The CDR3 DNA sequence: TGCAGTGCTAGAGGTCAGCACCAAGAGACCCAGTACTTC. Translation gives CSARGQHQETQYF. This chain uses TRBV20-1 with TRBJ2-5; D remains ambiguous. The CDR3 loop spans 13 amino acids. Trimming pared 1 base from V and 0 bases from J, leaving 6 bases between. The germline gives CDR1 DFQATT, CDR2 SNEGSKA (reference sequence).

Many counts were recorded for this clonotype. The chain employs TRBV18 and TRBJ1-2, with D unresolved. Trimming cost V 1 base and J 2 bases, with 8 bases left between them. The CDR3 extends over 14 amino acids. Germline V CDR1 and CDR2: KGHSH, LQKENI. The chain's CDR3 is CASSPRDTNYGYTF. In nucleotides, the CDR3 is TGTGCCAGCTCACCACGTGACACCAACTATGGCTACACCTTC.

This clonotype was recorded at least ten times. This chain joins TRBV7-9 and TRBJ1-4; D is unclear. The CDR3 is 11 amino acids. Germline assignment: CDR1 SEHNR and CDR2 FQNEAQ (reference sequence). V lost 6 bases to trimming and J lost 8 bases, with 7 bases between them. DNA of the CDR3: TGTGCCAGCAGTTACGACGAAAAACTGTTTTTT. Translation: CASSYDEKLFF. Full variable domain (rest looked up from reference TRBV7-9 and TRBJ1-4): DTGVSQNPRHKITKRGQNVTFRCDPISEHNRLYWYRQTLGQGPEFLTYFQNEAQLEKSRLLSDRFSAERPKGSFSTLEIQRTEQGDSAMYLCASSYDEKLFFGSGTQLSVL.

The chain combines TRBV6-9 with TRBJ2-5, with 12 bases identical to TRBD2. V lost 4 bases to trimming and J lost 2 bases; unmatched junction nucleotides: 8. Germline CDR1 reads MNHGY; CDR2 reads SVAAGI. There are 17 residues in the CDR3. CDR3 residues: CASSWTSGTSPQETQYF. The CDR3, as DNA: TGTGCCAGCAGTTGGACTAGCGGGACCTCCCCGCAAGAGACCCAGTACTTC.

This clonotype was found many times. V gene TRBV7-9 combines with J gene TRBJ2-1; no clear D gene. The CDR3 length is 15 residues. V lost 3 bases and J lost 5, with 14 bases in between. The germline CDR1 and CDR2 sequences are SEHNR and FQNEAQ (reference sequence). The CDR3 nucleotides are TGTGCCAGCAGCTTTCAGGCCCCACCAAACAATGAGCAGTTCTTC. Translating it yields CASSFQAPPNNEQFF.

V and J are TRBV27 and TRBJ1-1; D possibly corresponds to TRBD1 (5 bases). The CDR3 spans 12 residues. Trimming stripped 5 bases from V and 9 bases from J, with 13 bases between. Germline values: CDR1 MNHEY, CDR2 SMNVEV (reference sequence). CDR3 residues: CASSQSRGKAFF. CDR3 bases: TGTGCCAGCAGTCAATCACGGGGGAAAGCTTTCTTT.

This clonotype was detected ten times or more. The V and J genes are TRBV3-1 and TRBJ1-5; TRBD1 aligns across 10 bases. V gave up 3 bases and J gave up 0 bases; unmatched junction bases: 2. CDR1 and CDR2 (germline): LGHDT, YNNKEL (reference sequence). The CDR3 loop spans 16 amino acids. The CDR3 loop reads CASSQGTGDSNQPQHF. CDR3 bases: TGTGCCAGCAGCCAGGGGACAGGGGATAGCAATCAGCCCCAGCATTTT. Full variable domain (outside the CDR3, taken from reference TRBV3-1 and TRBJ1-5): DTAVSQTPKYLVTQMGNDKSIKCEQNLGHDTMYWYKQDSKKFLKIMFSYNNKELIINETVPNRFSPKSPDKAHLNLHINSLELGDSAVYFCASSQGTGDSNQPQHFGDGTRLSIL.

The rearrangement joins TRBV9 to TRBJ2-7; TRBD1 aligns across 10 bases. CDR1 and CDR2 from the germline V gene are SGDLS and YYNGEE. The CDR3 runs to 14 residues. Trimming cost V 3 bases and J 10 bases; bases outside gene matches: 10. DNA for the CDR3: TGTGCCAGCAGCGGCGGGACAGGGGTTTTGGATCAGTACTTC. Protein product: CASSGGTGVLDQYF.

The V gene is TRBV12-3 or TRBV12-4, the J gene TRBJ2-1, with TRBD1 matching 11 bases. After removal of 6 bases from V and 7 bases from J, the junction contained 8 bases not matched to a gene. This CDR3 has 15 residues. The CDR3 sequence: CASSPGQGADNEQFF. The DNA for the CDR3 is TGTGCCAGCAGCCCCGGACAGGGGGCAGATAATGAGCAGTTCTTC.

CDR3 amino acids: CASSLVTTYEQYF. The CDR3 bases are TGTGCCAGCAGCTTGGTAACCACCTACGAGCAGTACTTC. The genes are TRBV7-9 and TRBJ2-7; no clear D. This CDR3 spans 13 amino acids. Trimming cost V 3 bases and J 2 bases, with 8 bases left between them. The germline CDR1 and CDR2 sequences are SEHNR and FQNEAQ (reference sequence).

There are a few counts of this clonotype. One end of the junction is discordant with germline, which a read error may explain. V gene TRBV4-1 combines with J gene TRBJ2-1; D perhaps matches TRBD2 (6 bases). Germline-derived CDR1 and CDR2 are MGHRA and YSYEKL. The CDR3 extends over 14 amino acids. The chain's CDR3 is CASSKERVTTGQFF. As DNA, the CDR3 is TGCGCCAGCAGCAAAGAGCGGGTGACGACCGGGCAGTTCTTC.

The DNA for the CDR3 is TGTGCCAGCAGCTTAGAGGGGCTCGGGAGCTCCTACGAGCAGTACTTC. Its translation: CASSLEGLGSSYEQYF. The chain recombines TRBV13 with TRBJ2-7, with D perhaps matching TRBD2 (6 bases). The CDR3 has 16 residues. Trimming removed 1 base at V and 0 bases at J, with 13 bases between. CDR1 is PRHDT and CDR2 is FYEKMQ in the germline V gene (reference sequence).

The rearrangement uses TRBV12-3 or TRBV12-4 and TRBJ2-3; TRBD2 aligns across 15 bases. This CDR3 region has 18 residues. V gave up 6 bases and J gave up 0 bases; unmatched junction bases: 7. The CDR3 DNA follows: TGTGCCAGCAGCCACCCGGGACTAGCGGGAGGTAGCACAGATACGCAGTATTTT. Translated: CASSHPGLAGGSTDTQYF.

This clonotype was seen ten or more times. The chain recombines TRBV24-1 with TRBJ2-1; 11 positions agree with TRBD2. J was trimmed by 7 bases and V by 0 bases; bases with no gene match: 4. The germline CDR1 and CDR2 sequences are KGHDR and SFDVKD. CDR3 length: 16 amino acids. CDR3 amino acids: CATSDLGTSGYNEQFF. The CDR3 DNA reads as TGTGCCACCAGTGATTTGGGGACTAGCGGTTATAATGAGCAGTTCTTC.

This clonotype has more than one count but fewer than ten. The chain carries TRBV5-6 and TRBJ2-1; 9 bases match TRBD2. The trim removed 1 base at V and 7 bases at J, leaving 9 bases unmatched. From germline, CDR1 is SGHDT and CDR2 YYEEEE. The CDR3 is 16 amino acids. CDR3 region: CASSLQVVTSGNEQFF. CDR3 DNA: TGTGCCAGCAGCTTGCAGGTAGTGACTAGCGGAAATGAGCAGTTCTTC.

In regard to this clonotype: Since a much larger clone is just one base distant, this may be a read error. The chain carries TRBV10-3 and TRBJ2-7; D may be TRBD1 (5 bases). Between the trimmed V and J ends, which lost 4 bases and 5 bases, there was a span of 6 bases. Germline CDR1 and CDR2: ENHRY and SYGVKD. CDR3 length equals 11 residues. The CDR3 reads CAISAGNEQYF. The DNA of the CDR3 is TGTGCCATCAGTGCAGGGAACGAGCAGTACTTC.

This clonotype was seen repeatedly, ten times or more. CDR3 in DNA: TGCAGTGCTAGAGGGGGACAGGGGACTGAAGCTTTCTTT. Encoded protein: CSARGGQGTEAFF. V gene TRBV20-1 combines with J gene TRBJ1-1, with 10 nucleotides matching TRBD1. From germline, CDR1 is DFQATT and CDR2 SNEGSKA (reference sequence). V lost 1 base, J lost 5 bases, and 1 base stayed unmatched. CDR3 length: 13 amino acids.

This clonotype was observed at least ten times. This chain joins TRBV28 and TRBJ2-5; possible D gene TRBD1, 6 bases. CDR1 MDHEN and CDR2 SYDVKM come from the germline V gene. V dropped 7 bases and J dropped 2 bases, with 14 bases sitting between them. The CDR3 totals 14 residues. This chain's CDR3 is CASTPLGAQETQYF. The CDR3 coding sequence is TGTGCCAGCACCCCACTGGGGGCGCAAGAGACCCAGTACTTC.

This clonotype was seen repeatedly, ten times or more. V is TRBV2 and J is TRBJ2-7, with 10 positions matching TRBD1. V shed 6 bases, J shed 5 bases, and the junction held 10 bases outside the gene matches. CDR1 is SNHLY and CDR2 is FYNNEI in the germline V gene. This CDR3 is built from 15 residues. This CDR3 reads CASRASRQGAHEQYF. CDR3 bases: TGTGCCAGCAGGGCCTCACGACAGGGGGCCCACGAGCAGTACTTC.

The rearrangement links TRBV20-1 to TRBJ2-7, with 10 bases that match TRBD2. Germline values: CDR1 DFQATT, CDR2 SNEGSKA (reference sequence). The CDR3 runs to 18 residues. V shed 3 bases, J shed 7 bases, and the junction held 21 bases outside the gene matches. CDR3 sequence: CSASLGGLALSGGIEQYF. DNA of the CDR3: TGCAGTGCTAGTTTAGGGGGACTAGCGCTATCGGGGGGAATTGAGCAGTACTTC.

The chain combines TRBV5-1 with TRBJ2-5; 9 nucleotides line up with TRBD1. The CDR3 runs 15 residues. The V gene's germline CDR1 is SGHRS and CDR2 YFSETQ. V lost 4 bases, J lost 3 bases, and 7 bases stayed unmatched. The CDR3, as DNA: TGCGCCAGCAGCACCGGGACAGGGAGGGAAGAGACCCAGTACTTC. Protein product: CASSTGTGREETQYF.

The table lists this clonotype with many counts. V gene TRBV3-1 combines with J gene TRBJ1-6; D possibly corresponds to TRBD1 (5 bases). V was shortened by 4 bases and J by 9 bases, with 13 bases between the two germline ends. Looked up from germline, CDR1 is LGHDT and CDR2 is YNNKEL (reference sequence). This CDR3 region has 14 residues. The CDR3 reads CASSPETRGSPLHF. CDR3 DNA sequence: TGTGCCAGCAGCCCCGAAACAAGGGGTTCACCCCTCCACTTT.

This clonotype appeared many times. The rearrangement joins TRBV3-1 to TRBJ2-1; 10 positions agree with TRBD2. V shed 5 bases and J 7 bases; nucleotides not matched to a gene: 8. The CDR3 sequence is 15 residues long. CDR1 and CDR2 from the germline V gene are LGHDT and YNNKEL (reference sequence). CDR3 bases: TGTGCCAGCAGCGCCAGCGGGAGGGCCTCGAATGAGCAGTTCTTC. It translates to CASSASGRASNEQFF.

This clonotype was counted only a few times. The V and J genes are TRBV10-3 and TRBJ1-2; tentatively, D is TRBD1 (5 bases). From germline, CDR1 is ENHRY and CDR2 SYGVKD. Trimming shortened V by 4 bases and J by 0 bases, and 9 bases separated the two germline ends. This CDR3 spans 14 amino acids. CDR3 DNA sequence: TGTGCCATCAGTGGTGGGGGAGCTAACTATGGCTACACCTTC. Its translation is CAISGGGANYGYTF.

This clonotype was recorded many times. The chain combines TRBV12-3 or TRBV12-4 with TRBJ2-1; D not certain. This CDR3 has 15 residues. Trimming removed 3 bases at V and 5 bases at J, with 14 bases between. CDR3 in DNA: TGTGCCAGCAGTTTTGGGTTGGGCAGCCACAATGAGCAGTTCTTC. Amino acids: CASSFGLGSHNEQFF.

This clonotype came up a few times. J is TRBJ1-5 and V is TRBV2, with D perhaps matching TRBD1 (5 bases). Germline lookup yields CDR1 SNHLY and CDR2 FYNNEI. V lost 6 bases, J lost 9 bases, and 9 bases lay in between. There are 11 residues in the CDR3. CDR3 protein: CASSLGLPQHF. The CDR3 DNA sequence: TGTGCCAGCAGCCTGGGACTGCCCCAGCATTTT.

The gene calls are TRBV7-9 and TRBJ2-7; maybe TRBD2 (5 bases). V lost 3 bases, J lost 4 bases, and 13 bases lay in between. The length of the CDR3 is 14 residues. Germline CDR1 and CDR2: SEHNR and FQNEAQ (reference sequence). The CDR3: CASSLDLEPYEQYF. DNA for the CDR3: TGTGCCAGCAGCTTGGACTTAGAACCTTACGAGCAGTACTTC.

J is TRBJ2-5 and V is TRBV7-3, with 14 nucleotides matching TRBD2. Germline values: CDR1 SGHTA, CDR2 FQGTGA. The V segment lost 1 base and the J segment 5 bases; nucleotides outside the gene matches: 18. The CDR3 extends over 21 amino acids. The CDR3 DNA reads TGTGCCAGCAGCTTAAATGATAGGGGGGGACTAGCGGGAGATCCACGGGAGACCCAGTACTTC. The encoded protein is CASSLNDRGGLAGDPRETQYF.

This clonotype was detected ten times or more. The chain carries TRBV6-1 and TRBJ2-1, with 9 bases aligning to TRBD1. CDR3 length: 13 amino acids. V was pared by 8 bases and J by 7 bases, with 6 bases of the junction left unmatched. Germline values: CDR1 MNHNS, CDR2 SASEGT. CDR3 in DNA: TGTGCCAGCGGCGGGACAGGGTTGAATGAGCAGTTCTTC. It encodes CASGGTGLNEQFF.

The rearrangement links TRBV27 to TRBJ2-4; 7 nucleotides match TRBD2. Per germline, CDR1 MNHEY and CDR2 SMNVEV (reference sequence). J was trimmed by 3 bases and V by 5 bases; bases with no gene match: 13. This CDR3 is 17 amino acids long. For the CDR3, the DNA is TGTGCCAGCAGTCCGTTGAGCGGGACCTCAAGCAAAAACATTCAGTACTTC. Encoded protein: CASSPLSGTSSKNIQYF.

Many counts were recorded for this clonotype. CDR3 DNA sequence: TGTGCCAGCAGCTTGGGGTCGGCAGGCGGGTATGGCTACACCTTC. It codes for CASSLGSAGGYGYTF. This chain links TRBV5-6 with TRBJ1-2; D remains unclear. The V gene lost 0 bases and the J gene lost 5 bases, with 14 bases spanning the gap. The CDR3 has 15 amino acids. CDR1 SGHDT and CDR2 YYEEEE come from the germline V gene.

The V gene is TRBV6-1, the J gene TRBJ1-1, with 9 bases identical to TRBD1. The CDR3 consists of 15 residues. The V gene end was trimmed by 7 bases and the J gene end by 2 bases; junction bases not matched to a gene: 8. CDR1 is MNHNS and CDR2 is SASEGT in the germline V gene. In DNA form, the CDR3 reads TGTGCCAGCACTCCCCCGACAGGGGGTAACACTGAAGCTTTCTTT. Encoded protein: CASTPPTGGNTEAFF.